This T cell receptor (beta chain) is drawn from a study of blood T cell repertoires in COVID-19 (dated by TCRdb to the early 2020s). General notes on the study: Collaborator samples came from the United States, Italy and Spain and covered acute and convalescent phases of COVID-19. The material from the prospective study consisted of cDNA or gDNA derived from T cells, B-cell-depleted T cells, or PBMCs. Subjects who had been exposed to COVID-19, were actively infected with it, or had recovered from it provided the deeply sampled blood TCRbeta repertoires that made up the dataset. The repertoires were released in a freely available public database meant as a resource for research on the immune response to SARS-CoV-2. The samples were drawn from the first 160 participants of the ongoing ImmuneRACE study and from 1,254 subjects provided by 6 global collaborators. Nearly every sample came with metadata listing a de-identified subject ID, COVID-19 status, age in years and sex. Where available, HLA class I and class II types were obtained from metadata supplied by the sample provider rather than from assay-based typing.

Beyond this particular receptor, the publication reports: The quantity of clinical and demographic metadata differed by source and by participant and was supplied without curation.

V lost 4 bases and J lost 8 bases, and the count of bases not matched to a germline gene is 10. Measured from the cysteine to the phenylalanine, the CDR3 is 15 residues long. Here the CDR3 DNA is all that survives: 45 bases in frame from base 1. The germline V gene gives CDR1 as SGDLS and CDR2 as YYNGEE. Another Seattle source contributed samples from volunteer blood donors who had recovered from COVID-19. Each collaborating institution followed its own protocols to collect whole blood in K2EDTA tubes. For TCRbeta analysis, collaborators shipped samples in one of three forms: frozen whole blood, isolated PBMCs, or DNA extracted from either of those sample types. Points on this clone: The antigen it recognizes is unknown. No much larger clone is present one base from it, and per-base qualities are unavailable.

TCRbeta CDR3 regions were amplified from genomic DNA by means of the immunoSEQ Assay, a bias-controlled multiplex PCR. On the authors' methods: The number of nucleated cells in each sample was estimated by amplification of reference gene primers within the assay. To quantify the absolute abundance of each unique TCRbeta CDR3 rearrangement, sequence reads were collapsed and filtered. For each sample, productive Simpson clonality was calculated as the square root of Simpson's diversity index across productive rearrangements. TCRdb limited this immuneACCESS table to in-frame rearrangements with V and J called. A share of clones is missing; checked studies link under half to unresolved V genes, and the rest is unexplained. V and J calls and clone size are given by that table; D and trimming were obtained from the DNA. The sample yields 150,000 to 200,000 clones; just under 90% were counted once. The ten largest clones represent roughly 0.9% of the sample.

This sequence was found in a young woman who had recovered from COVID-19. Sequenced sample: peripheral blood. Rearrangement joined TRBV9 to TRBJ2-1, and 9 bases in between align with TRBD1. The CDR3 is CASSRGQGSNHEQFF. In nucleotide form, the sequence is TGTGCCAGCAGCAGGGGACAGGGAAGCAATCATGAGCAGTTCTTC.